Below are 21 T cell receptor beta chains sequenced from a single sample in a study of OX40 agonist ivuxolimab in advanced cancers. Only in-frame clones appear in the TCRdb table, and some are missing; sequencing was by immunoSEQ multiplex PCR. The table lists about 60,000 clones, approximately 86% of them singletons. Sequencing was performed on CD4+ or CD8+ T cells sorted from blood, taken in a trial of the OX40 agonist ivuxolimab. The receptors originated from an adult with an advanced solid tumor such as melanoma, head and neck, liver or kidney cancer.

This clone has more than one count but fewer than ten. The gene calls are TRBV30 and TRBJ1-1, with D unclear. The CDR3 loop spans 13 amino acids. Germline CDR1 is GTSNPN and CDR2 is SVGIG (reference sequence). Trimming stripped 0 bases from V and 7 bases from J, with 12 bases between. The CDR3 DNA is TGTGCCTGGAGTGTAAGACGGAGCCTTGAAGCTTTCTTT. Translation gives CAWSVRRSLEAFF.

The CDR3 DNA reads as TGTGCCAGCAGTGAATGGGCAGATCGGTACAATGAGCAGTTCTTC. This encodes CASSEWADRYNEQFF. V and J are TRBV25-1 and TRBJ2-1; D is unclear. With 1 base removed from V and 4 bases from J, the gap between germline ends came to 11 bases. The CDR3 length is 15 residues. CDR1 and CDR2 from the germline V gene are MGHDK and SYGVNS.

This rearrangement joins TRBV5-1 to TRBJ1-1; D not certain. The CDR3 is 13 residues long. The germline V gene encodes CDR1 SGHRS and CDR2 YFSETQ. Trimming cost V 5 bases and J 0 bases, with 8 bases left between them. CDR3 region: CASRRDVNTEAFF. The CDR3 nucleotides read TGCGCCAGCAGACGTGACGTGAACACTGAAGCTTTCTTT.

The gene calls are TRBV6-5 and TRBJ1-1; D not certain. CDR3 size: 13 residues. V lost 3 bases and J lost 9, with 14 bases in between. Germline assignment: CDR1 MNHEY and CDR2 SVGAGI. CDR3 sequence: CASSYNPESKAFF. CDR3 DNA sequence: TGTGCCAGCAGTTATAATCCGGAGAGTAAAGCTTTCTTT.

V and J are TRBV1 and TRBJ2-7; the D call in the table, TRBD2, was not verified against the DNA. TRBV1 is reported as a pseudogene. The CDR3 runs to 16 residues. The CDR3 protein is CTSSQGGAGAYYEQYF. CDR3 in DNA: TGCACCAGCAGCCAAGGGGGGGCGGGGGCGTACTACGAGCAGTACTTC.

The genes are TRBV5-1 and TRBJ2-5, with 7 bases fitting TRBD2. Germline V gene lookup returns CDR1 SGHRS and CDR2 YFSETQ. There are 15 residues in the CDR3. V trimming: 1 base; J trimming: 5 bases; junction bases outside the gene matches: 8. CDR3 DNA sequence: TGCGCCAGCAGCTTGCAGGGCAGGGAGGGGGAGACCCAGTACTTC. This translates into CASSLQGREGETQYF.

This chain uses TRBV2 with TRBJ2-5, with a tentative D call TRBD2 (5 bases). Trimming removed 6 bases at V and 2 bases at J, with 10 bases between. Germline CDR1 SNHLY, CDR2 FYNNEI. The CDR3 consists of 13 residues. CDR3 DNA: TGTGCCAGCAGCACTGGGAGACAAGAGACCCAGTACTTC. It yields the protein CASSTGRQETQYF.

The chain couples TRBV18 to TRBJ2-6, with 10 bases identical to TRBD1. V was clipped by 2 bases and J by 0 bases; unmatched bases: 4. This CDR3 contains 18 residues. Germline V gene lookup returns CDR1 KGHSH and CDR2 LQKENI. CDR3 in DNA: TGTGCCAGCTCACCAGCGGGACAGGGGAGCTCTGGGGCCAACGTCCTGACTTTC. Its protein is CASSPAGQGSSGANVLTF.

This clone was observed once. J is TRBJ1-2 and V is TRBV11-2, with D uncertain. CDR1 SGHAT and CDR2 FQNNGV come from the germline V gene. Trimming removed 5 bases at V and 1 base at J, with 14 bases between. This CDR3 is 15 amino acids long. CDR3 nucleotide sequence: TGTGCCAGCAGCCCCGACTTGGGTTTTAACTATGGCTACACCTTC. It codes for CASSPDLGFNYGYTF.

The V gene is TRBV9, the J gene TRBJ2-7; 14 bases map to TRBD2. The junction had 8 bases not matched to a gene; V was cut back by 3 bases and J by 6 bases. There are 16 residues in the CDR3. CDR1 and CDR2 from the germline V gene are SGDLS and YYNGEE. The DNA of the CDR3 is TGTGCCAGCAGCGGGCCGACTAGCGGGGGGGCCCGCGAGCAGTACTTC. Translation: CASSGPTSGGAREQYF.

This sequence joins TRBV28 and TRBJ1-2; TRBD1 might be the D (5 bases). The CDR3 is 14 residues long. With 5 bases removed from V and 4 bases from J, the gap between germline ends came to 14 bases. Looked up from germline, CDR1 is MDHEN and CDR2 is SYDVKM. This CDR3 reads CASSRSGTFYGYTF. The CDR3 nucleotides read TGTGCCAGCAGTCGATCCGGGACTTTCTATGGCTACACCTTC.

The chain links TRBV7-9 to TRBJ2-4, with D unresolved. This CDR3 is built from 16 residues. V was trimmed by 1 base and J by 1 base, leaving 11 bases between them. Germline V CDR1 and CDR2: SEHNR, FQNEAQ (reference sequence). The CDR3 region has the DNA TGTGCCAGCAGCTTAGATTCGGTGGGTGCCAAAAACATTCAGTACTTC. It yields the protein CASSLDSVGAKNIQYF. The full variable domain, in which reference TRBV7-9 and TRBJ2-4 provide the parts outside the CDR3, is DTGVSQNPRHKITKRGQNVTFRCDPISEHNRLYWYRQTLGQGPEFLTYFQNEAQLEKSRLLSDRFSAERPKGSFSTLEIQRTEQGDSAMYLCASSLDSVGAKNIQYFGAGTRLSVL.

The chain couples TRBV5-1 to TRBJ2-1; weak D call: TRBD2 (6 bases). The V end lost 3 bases, the J end lost 1 base, and 14 bases lay between the germline ends. The CDR3 has 16 residues. In germline, CDR1 is SGHRS, CDR2 YFSETQ. The CDR3 spells CASSSGGGGSYNEQFF. In DNA, the CDR3 is TGCGCCAGCAGCTCCGGGGGTGGAGGATCCTACAATGAGCAGTTCTTC.

This chain uses TRBV9 with TRBJ2-7, with D maybe TRBD2 (5 bases). From germline, CDR1 is SGDLS and CDR2 YYNGEE. The CDR3 runs 14 residues. The ends were cut back, 0 bases at V and 6 bases at J, with 13 bases in the middle. Here the CDR3 reads CASSVDNGVGEQYF. For the CDR3, the DNA is TGTGCCAGCAGCGTAGACAACGGGGTGGGCGAGCAGTACTTC.

The chain recombines TRBV5-1 with TRBJ1-1, with D perhaps matching TRBD1 (6 bases). Germline-derived CDR1 and CDR2 are SGHRS and YFSETQ. CDR3 length: 14 residues. Trimming left V 0 bases short and J 4 bases short, with 10 bases between. CDR3 loop: CASSLDRGGTEAFF. For the CDR3, the DNA is TGCGCCAGCAGCTTGGACAGAGGGGGCACTGAAGCTTTCTTT.

The V call is TRBV6-5, the J call TRBJ1-2; weak D call: TRBD1 (5 bases). CDR3 length: 12 residues. CDR1 is MNHEY, CDR2 SVGAGI, per germline. V was cut by 6 bases and J by 5 bases, with 10 bases left in between. The CDR3 sequence: CASSRPGYGYTF. The DNA of the CDR3 is TGTGCCAGCAGCCGACCAGGGTATGGCTACACCTTC.

The rearrangement joins TRBV18 to TRBJ2-3, with unresolved D. V shed 5 bases and J shed 0 bases, with 9 bases lying between them. The length of the CDR3 is 14 residues. Germline V gene lookup returns CDR1 KGHSH and CDR2 LQKENI. The CDR3 loop reads CASSSDGSTDTQYF. In DNA, the CDR3 is TGTGCCAGCTCATCAGACGGTAGCACAGATACGCAGTATTTT.

The chain carries TRBV5-1 and TRBJ2-5; 7 bases agree with TRBD2. Germline V gives CDR1 SGHRS, CDR2 YFSETQ. V dropped 2 bases and J dropped 3; count of bases not matched to a gene: 4. The CDR3 totals 14 residues. CDR3 region: CASSLFLAEETQYF. The DNA for the CDR3 is TGCGCCAGCAGCTTATTCCTAGCGGAAGAGACCCAGTACTTC.

This chain's CDR3 is CASSFLGTLPEAFF. In nucleotides, the CDR3 is TGTGCCAGCAGCTTTCTAGGGACTCTCCCTGAAGCTTTCTTT. J is TRBJ1-1 and V is TRBV5-6; tentative D call: TRBD1 (5 bases). CDR1 is SGHDT, CDR2 YYEEEE, per germline. V lost 2 bases and J 6 bases, leaving 14 bases between the germline ends. CDR3 length: 14 residues.

The genes are TRBV9 and TRBJ2-1; D possibly corresponds to TRBD2 (6 bases). Germline-derived CDR1 and CDR2 are SGDLS and YYNGEE. This CDR3 is built from 20 residues. V shed 0 bases and J shed 2 bases, with 24 bases lying between them. The CDR3 protein is CASSVGGTRIRTGPYNEQFF. The CDR3 DNA follows: TGTGCCAGCAGCGTAGGTGGGACTCGTATCCGAACCGGGCCCTACAATGAGCAGTTCTTC.

The chain carries TRBV7-8 and TRBJ2-3; D is unresolved. Trimming took 2 bases from V and 2 from J, leaving 14 bases between them. From germline, CDR1 is SGHVS and CDR2 FQNEAQ. The CDR3 consists of 16 residues. CDR3 coding DNA: TGTGCCAGCAGCTTACGAAATCGGGTTCTCACAGATACGCAGTATTTT. Translated: CASSLRNRVLTDTQYF.